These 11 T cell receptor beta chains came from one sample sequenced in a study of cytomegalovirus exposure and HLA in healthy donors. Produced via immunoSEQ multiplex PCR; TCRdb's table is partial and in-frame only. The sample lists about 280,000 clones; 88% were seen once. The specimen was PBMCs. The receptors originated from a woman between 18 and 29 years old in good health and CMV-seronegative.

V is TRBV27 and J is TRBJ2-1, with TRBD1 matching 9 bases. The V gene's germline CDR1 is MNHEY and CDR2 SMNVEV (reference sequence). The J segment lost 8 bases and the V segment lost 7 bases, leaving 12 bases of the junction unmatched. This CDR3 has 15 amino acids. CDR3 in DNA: TGTGCCAGCAAAAAGGGACAGGGTAGGGAGCATGAGCAGTTCTTC. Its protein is CASKKGQGREHEQFF.

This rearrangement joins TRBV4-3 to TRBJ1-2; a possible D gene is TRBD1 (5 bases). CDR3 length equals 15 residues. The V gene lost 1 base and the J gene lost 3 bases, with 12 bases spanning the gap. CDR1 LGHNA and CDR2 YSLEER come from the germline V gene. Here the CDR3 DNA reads TGCGCCAGCAGCCAAGCTTTGACAGTAGACTATGGCTACACCTTC. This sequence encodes CASSQALTVDYGYTF.

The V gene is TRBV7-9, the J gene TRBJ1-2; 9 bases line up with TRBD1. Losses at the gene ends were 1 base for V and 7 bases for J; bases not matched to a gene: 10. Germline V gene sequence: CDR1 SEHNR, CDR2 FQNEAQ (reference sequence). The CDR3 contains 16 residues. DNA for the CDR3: TGTGCCAGCAGCTTAGAGAGCTCACAGGGGGCTGGTGGCTACACCTTC. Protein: CASSLESSQGAGGYTF.

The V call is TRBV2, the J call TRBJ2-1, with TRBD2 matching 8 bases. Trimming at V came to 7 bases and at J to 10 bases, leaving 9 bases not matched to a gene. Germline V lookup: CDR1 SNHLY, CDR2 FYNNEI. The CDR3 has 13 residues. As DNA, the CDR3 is TGTGCCAGCAAGGGACTAGTGGTTTTGGAGCAGTTCTTC. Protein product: CASKGLVVLEQFF.

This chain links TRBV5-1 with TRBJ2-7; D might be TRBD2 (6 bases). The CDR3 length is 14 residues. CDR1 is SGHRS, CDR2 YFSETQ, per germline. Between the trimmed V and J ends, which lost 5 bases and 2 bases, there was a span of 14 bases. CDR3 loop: CASSSGTLAYEQYF. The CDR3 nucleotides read TGCGCCAGCAGTTCCGGGACTTTAGCCTACGAGCAGTACTTC. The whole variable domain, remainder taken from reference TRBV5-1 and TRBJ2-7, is KAGVTQTPRYLIKTRGQQVTLSCSPISGHRSVSWYQQTPGQGLQFLFEYFSETQRNKGNFPGRFSGRQFSNSRSEMNVSTLELGDSALYLCASSSGTLAYEQYFGPGTRLTVT.

The DNA of the CDR3 is TGTGCCAGCAGTTACAGGGAGGATCTGACTGAAGCTTTCTTT. It yields the protein CASSYREDLTEAFF. This sequence joins TRBV6-5 and TRBJ1-1; D call uncertain. The CDR3 loop spans 14 amino acids. CDR1 is MNHEY, CDR2 SVGAGI, per germline. V was shortened by 2 bases and J by 5 bases, with 12 bases between the two germline ends.

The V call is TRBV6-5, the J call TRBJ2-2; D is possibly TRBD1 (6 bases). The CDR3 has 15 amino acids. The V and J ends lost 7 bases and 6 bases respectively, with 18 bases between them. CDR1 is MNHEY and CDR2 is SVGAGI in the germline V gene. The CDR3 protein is CASTTPGQYPGELFF. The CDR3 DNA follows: TGTGCCAGCACCACCCCCGGACAGTACCCCGGGGAGCTGTTTTTT.

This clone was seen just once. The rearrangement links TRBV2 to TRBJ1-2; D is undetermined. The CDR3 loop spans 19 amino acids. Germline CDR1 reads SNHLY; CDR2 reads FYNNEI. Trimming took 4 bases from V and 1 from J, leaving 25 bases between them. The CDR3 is CASSVWLSSRSILNYGYTF. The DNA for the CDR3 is TGTGCCAGCAGTGTTTGGTTGTCTTCCCGATCGATACTTAACTATGGCTACACCTTC. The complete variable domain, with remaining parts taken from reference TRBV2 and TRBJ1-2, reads EPEVTQTPSHQVTQMGQEVILRCVPISNHLYFYWYRQILGQKVEFLVSFYNNEISEKSEIFDDQFSVERPDGSNFTLKIRSTKLEDSAMYFCASSVWLSSRSILNYGYTFGSGTRLTVV.

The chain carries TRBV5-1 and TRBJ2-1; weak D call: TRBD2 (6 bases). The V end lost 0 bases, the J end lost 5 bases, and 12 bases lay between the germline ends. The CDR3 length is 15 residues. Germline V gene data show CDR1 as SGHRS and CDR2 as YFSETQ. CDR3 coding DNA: TGCGCCAGCAGCTTGGTTAGCGGCGCTAACAATGAGCAGTTCTTC. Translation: CASSLVSGANNEQFF.

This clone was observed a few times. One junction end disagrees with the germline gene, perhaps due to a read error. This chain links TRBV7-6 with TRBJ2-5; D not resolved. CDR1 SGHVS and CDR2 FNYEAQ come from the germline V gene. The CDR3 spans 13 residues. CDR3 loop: CASSFTSVEAQYF. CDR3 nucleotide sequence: TGTGCCAGCAGCTTTACCAGCGTAGAGGCCCAGTACTTC.

DNA of the CDR3: TGCGCCAGCAGCCAAGATCAACAGGGGGCAAATCAGCCCCAGCATTTT. Translation: CASSQDQQGANQPQHF. V is TRBV4-1 and J is TRBJ1-5; 9 positions match TRBD1. The CDR3 totals 16 residues. From germline, CDR1 is MGHRA and CDR2 YSYEKL. The ends lost 0 bases at V and 4 bases at J; junction bases unmatched: 4.